This TCR beta chain was recovered during a study of HIV-infected children after antiretroviral therapy interruption. Study details: Interruption group median age about 9.8 years; continuous group around 8 years. Samples from the continuous-treatment group were taken at weeks 0, 48 and 150.

RNA-based 3' RACE libraries used unique molecular identifiers. TCRdb re-called the 3' RACE reads with MiXCR, one entry per CDR3 protein. This sample has about 15,000 distinct CDR3 sequences, with 3% to 4% found just once. Treatment noted: PENTA 11 planned treatment interruption arm or continuous ART arm. V lost 5 bases, J lost 4 bases, and 11 bases lay in between. The CDR3 runs 13 residues. Germline V gene data show CDR1 as ENHRY and CDR2 as SYGVKD. This clonotype showed up many times. The sample here was CD45RA+ CD4+ T cells from PBMCs, taken from a donor given antiretroviral therapy, either interrupted or continuous. Subset denoted: naive CD4+ CD45RA+ CD45RO- T cells. J is TRBJ1-1 and V is TRBV10-3; possibly TRBD1 for D (6 bases). The clonotype originates from a child between 2 and 17 years old with HIV. The CDR3 loop reads CAISPGVATEAFF. The CDR3 bases are TGTGCCATCAGTCCAGGGGTGGCCACTGAAGCTTTCTTT.